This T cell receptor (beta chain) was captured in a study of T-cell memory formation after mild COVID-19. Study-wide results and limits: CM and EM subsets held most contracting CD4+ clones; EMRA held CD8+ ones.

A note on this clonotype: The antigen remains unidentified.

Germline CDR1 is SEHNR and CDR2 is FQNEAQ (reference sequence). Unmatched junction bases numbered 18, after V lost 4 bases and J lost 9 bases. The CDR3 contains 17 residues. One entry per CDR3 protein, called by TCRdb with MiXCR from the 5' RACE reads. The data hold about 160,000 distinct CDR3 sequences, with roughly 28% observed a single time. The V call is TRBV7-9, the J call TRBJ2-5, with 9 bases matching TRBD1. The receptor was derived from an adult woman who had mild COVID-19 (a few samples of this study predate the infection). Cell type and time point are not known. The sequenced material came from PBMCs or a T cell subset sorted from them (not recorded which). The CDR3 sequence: CASSSGQGTVGRMPQYF. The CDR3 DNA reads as TGTGCCAGCAGCTCGGGACAGGGTACGGTAGGTCGGATGCCCCAGTACTTC.